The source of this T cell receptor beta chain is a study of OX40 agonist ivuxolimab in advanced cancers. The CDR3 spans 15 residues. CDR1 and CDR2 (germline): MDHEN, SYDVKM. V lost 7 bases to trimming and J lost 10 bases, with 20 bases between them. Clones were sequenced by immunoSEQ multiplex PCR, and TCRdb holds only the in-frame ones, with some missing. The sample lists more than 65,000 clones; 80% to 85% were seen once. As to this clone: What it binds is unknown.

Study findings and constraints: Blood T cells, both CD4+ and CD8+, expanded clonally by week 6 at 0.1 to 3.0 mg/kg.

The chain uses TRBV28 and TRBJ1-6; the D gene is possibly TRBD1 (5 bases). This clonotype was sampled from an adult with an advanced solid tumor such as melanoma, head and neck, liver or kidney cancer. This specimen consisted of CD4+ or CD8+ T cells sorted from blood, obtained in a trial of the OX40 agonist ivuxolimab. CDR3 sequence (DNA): TGTGCCAGCACCCCCCCCCAGGGTAGGGGATCACCCCTCCACTTT. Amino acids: CASTPPQGRGSPLHF.